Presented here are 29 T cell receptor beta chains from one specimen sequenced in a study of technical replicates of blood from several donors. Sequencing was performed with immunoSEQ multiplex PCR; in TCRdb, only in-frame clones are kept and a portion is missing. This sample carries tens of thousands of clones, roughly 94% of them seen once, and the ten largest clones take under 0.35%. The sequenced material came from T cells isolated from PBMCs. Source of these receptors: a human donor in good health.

In nucleotides, the CDR3 is TGCGCCAGCAGCCAGGACAGTTTAGCTAACTATGGCTACACCTTC. Translating it yields CASSQDSLANYGYTF. This sequence joins TRBV4-1 and TRBJ1-2; D possibly corresponds to TRBD1 (6 bases). Per germline, CDR1 MGHRA and CDR2 YSYEKL. The CDR3 is 15 amino acids. The V and J ends lost 3 bases and 0 bases respectively, with 11 bases between them.

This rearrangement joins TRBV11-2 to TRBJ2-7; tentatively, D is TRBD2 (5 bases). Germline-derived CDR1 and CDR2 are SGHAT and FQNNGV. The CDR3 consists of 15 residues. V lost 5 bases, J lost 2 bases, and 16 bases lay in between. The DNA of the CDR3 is TGTGCCAGCAGCCCAGCGAGCGGCCATACCTACGAGCAGTACTTC. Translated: CASSPASGHTYEQYF.

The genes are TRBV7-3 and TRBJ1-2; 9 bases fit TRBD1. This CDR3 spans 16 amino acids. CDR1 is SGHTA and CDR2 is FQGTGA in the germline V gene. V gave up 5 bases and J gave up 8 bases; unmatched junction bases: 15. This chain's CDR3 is CASSGQPPGTGTGYTF. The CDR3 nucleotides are TGTGCCAGCAGCGGACAGCCCCCCGGGACAGGGACCGGCTACACCTTC.

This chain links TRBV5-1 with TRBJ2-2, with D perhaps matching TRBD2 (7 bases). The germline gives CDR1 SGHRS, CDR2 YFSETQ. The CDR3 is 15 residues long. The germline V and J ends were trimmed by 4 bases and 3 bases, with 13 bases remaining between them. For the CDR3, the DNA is TGCGCCAGCAGCCGGGGGGCAAGGGACACCGGGGAGCTGTTTTTT. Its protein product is CASSRGARDTGELFF. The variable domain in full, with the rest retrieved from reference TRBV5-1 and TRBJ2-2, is KAGVTQTPRYLIKTRGQQVTLSCSPISGHRSVSWYQQTPGQGLQFLFEYFSETQRNKGNFPGRFSGRQFSNSRSEMNVSTLELGDSALYLCASSRGARDTGELFFGEGSRLTVL.

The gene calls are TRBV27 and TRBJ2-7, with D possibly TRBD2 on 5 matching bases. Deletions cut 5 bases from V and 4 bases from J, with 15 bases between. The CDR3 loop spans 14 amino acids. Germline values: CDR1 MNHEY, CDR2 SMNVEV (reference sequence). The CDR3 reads CASSPPGMGYEQYF. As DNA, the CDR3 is TGTGCCAGCAGTCCCCCGGGGATGGGATACGAGCAGTACTTC.

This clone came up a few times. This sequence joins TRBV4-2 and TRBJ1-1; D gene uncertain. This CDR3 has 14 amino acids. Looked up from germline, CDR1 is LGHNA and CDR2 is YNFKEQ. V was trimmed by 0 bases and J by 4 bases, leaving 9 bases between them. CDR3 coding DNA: TGTGCCAGCAGCCAAGATAAAATCCTCACTGAAGCTTTCTTT. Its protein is CASSQDKILTEAFF.

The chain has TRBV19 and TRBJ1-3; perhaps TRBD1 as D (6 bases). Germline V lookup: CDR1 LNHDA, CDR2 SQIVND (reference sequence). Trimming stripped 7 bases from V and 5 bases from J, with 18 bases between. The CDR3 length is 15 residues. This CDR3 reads CASTRPGTNRNTIYF. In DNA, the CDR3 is TGTGCCAGTACCCGTCCGGGGACAAACCGAAACACCATATATTTT.

The chain's CDR3 is CASTRGDLTYEQYF. CDR3 sequence (DNA): TGTGCCAGTACAAGGGGCGACTTAACCTACGAGCAGTACTTC. The chain employs TRBV28 and TRBJ2-7, with D possibly being TRBD1 (5 bases). CDR3 length: 14 residues. Germline-derived CDR1 and CDR2 are MDHEN and SYDVKM. Trimming pared 9 bases from V and 2 bases from J, leaving 17 bases between. Complete variable domain (other parts from reference TRBV28 and TRBJ2-7): DVKVTQSSRYLVKRTGEKVFLECVQDMDHENMFWYRQDPGLGLRLIYFSYDVKMKEKGDIPEGYSVSREKKERFSLILESASTNQTSMYLCASTRGDLTYEQYFGPGTRLTVT.

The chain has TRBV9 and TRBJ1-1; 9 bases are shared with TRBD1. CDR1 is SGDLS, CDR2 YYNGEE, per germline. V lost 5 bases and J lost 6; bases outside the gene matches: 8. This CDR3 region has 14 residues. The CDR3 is CASSYRQGGPEAFF. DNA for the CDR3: TGTGCCAGCAGTTACAGACAGGGGGGCCCTGAAGCTTTCTTT. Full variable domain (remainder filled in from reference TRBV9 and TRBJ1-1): DSGVTQTPKHLITATGQRVTLRCSPRSGDLSVYWYQQSLDQGLQFLIQYYNGEERAKGNILERFSAQQFPDLHSELNLSSLELGDSALYFCASSYRQGGPEAFFGQGTRLTVV.

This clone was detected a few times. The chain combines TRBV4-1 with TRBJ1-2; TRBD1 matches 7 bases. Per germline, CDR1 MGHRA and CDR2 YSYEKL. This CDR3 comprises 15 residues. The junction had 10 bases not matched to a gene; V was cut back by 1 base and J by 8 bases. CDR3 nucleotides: TGCGCCAGCAGCCAAGTCGGACAGGAGGGAGAAGGCTACACCTTC. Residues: CASSQVGQEGEGYTF.

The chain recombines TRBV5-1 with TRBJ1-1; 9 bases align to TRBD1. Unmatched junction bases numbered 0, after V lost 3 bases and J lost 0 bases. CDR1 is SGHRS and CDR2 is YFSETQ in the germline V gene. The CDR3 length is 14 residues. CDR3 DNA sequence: TGCGCCAGCAGCTGGACAGGGGTGAACACTGAAGCTTTCTTT. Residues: CASSWTGVNTEAFF. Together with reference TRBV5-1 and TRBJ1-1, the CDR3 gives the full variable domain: KAGVTQTPRYLIKTRGQQVTLSCSPISGHRSVSWYQQTPGQGLQFLFEYFSETQRNKGNFPGRFSGRQFSNSRSEMNVSTLELGDSALYLCASSWTGVNTEAFFGQGTRLTVV.

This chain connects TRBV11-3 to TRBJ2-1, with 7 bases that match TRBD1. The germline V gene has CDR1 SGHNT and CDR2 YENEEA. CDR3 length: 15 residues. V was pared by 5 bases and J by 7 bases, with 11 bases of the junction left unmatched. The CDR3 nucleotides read TGTGCCAGCAGCCTGACAGGGAGTGTATGGAATGAGCAGTTCTTC. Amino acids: CASSLTGSVWNEQFF.

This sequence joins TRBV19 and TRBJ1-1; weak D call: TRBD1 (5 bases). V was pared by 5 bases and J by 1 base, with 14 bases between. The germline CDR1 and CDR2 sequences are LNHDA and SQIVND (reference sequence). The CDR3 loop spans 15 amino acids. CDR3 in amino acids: CASSPTGLKNTEAFF. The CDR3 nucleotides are TGTGCCAGTAGTCCTACGGGACTAAAGAACACTGAAGCTTTCTTT.

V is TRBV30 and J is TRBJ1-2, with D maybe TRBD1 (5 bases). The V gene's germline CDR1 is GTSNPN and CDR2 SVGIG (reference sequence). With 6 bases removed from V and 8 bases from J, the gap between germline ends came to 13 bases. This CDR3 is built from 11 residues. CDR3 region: CACLGRWGYTF. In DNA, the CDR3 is TGTGCCTGTCTGGGGCGATGGGGCTACACCTTC.

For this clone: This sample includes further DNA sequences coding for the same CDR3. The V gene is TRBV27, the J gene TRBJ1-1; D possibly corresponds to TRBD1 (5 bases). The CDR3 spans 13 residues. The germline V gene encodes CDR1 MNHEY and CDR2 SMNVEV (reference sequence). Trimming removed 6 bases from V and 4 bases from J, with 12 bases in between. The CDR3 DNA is TGTGCCAGCAGCTTGGGGCGGGGCACTGAAGCTTTCTTT. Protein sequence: CASSLGRGTEAFF.

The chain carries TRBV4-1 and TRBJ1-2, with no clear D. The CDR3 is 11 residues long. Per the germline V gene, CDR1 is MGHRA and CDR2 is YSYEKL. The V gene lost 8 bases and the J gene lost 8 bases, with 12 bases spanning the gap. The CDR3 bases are TGCGCCAGCCACAGTCGGGAAGGCTACACCTTC. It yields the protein CASHSREGYTF.

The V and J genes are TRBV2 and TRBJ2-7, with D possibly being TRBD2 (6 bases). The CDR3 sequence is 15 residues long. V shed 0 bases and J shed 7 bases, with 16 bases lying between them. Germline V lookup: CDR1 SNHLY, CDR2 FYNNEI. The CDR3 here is CASSEAGSPRGEQYF. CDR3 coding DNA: TGTGCCAGCAGTGAAGCCGGGAGCCCTAGAGGGGAGCAGTACTTC. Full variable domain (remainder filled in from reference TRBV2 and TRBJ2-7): EPEVTQTPSHQVTQMGQEVILRCVPISNHLYFYWYRQILGQKVEFLVSFYNNEISEKSEIFDDQFSVERPDGSNFTLKIRSTKLEDSAMYFCASSEAGSPRGEQYFGPGTRLTVT.

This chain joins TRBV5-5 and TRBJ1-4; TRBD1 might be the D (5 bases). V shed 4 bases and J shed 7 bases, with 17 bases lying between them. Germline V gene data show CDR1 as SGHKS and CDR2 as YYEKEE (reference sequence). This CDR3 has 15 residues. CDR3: CASSTPAGSGEKLFF. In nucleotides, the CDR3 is TGTGCCAGCAGCACCCCTGCAGGGTCGGGTGAAAAACTGTTTTTT.

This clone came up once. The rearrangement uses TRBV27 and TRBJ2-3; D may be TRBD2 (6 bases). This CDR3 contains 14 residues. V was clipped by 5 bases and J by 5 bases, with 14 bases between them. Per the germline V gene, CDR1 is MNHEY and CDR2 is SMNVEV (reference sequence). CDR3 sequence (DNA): TGTGCCAGCAGTACGGGACTTGGGATAGATACGCAGTATTTT. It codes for CASSTGLGIDTQYF.

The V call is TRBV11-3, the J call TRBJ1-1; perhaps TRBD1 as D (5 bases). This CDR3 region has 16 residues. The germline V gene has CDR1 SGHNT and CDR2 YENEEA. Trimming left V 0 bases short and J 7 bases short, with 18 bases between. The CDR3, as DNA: TGTGCCAGCAGCTTAGATTTTCAGACAGCACCTCATGAAGCTTTCTTT. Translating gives CASSLDFQTAPHEAFF.

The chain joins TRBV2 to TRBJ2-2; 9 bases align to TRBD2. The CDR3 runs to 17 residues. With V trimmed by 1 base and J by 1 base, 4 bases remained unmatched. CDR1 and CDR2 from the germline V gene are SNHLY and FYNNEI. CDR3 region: CASSEETSGVNTGELFF. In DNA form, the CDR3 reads TGTGCCAGCAGTGAAGAGACTAGCGGTGTGAACACCGGGGAGCTGTTTTTT.

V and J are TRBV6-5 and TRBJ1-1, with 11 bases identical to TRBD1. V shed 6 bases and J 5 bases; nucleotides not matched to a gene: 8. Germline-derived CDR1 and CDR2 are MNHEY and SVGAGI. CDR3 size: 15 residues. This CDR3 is CASRRDRGYMTEAFF. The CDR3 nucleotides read TGTGCCAGCAGAAGGGACAGGGGGTATATGACTGAAGCTTTCTTT.

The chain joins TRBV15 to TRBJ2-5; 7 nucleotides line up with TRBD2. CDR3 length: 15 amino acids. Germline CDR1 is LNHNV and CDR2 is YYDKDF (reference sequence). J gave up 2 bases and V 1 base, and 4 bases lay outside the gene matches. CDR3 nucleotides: TGTGCCACCAGCAGAGGGGACTATGGGCAAGAGACCCAGTACTTC. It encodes CATSRGDYGQETQYF.

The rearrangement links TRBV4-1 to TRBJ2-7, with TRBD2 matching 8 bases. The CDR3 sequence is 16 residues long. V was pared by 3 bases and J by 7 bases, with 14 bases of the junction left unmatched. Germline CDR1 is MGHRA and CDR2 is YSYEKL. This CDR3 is CASSQREAGGSGEQYF. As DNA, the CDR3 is TGCGCCAGCAGCCAGCGAGAGGCGGGAGGTTCGGGGGAGCAGTACTTC.

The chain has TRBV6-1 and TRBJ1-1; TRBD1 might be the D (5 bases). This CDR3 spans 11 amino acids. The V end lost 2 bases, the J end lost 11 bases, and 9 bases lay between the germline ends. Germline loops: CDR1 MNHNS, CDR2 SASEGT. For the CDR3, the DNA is TGTGCCAGCAGTGAATATAACAGGGCTTTCTTT. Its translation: CASSEYNRAFF.

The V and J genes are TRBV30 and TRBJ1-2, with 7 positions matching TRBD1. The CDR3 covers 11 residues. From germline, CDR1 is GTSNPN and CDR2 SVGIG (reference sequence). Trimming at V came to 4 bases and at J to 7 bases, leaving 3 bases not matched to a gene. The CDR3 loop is CAWTGGVGYTF. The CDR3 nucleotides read TGTGCCTGGACAGGGGGTGTTGGCTACACCTTC. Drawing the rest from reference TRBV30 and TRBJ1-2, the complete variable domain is SQTIHQWPATLVQPVGSPLSLECTVEGTSNPNLYWYRQAAGRGLQLLFYSVGIGQISSEVPQNLSASRPQDRQFILSSKKLLLSDSGFYLCAWTGGVGYTFGSGTRLTVV.

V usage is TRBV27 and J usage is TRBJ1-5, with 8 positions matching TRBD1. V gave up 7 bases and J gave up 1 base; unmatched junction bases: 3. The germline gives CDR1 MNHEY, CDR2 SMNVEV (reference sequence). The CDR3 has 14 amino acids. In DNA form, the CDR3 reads TGTGCCAGCACCACAGGGGGGAGCAATCAGCCCCAGCATTTT. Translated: CASTTGGSNQPQHF.

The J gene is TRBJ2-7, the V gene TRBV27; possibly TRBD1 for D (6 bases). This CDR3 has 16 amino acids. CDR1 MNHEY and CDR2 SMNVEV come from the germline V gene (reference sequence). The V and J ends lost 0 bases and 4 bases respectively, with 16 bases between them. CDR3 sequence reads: CASSLSRGHLGYEQYF. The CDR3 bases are TGTGCCAGCAGTTTATCGAGGGGACATTTGGGATACGAGCAGTACTTC.

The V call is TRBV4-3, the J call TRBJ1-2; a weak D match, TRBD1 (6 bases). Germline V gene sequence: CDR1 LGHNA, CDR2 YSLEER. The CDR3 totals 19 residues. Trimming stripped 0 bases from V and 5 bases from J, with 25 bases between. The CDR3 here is CASSQDSEQGNFHLYGYTF. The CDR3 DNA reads TGCGCCAGCAGCCAAGACTCGGAACAGGGAAATTTTCACCTTTATGGCTACACCTTC.